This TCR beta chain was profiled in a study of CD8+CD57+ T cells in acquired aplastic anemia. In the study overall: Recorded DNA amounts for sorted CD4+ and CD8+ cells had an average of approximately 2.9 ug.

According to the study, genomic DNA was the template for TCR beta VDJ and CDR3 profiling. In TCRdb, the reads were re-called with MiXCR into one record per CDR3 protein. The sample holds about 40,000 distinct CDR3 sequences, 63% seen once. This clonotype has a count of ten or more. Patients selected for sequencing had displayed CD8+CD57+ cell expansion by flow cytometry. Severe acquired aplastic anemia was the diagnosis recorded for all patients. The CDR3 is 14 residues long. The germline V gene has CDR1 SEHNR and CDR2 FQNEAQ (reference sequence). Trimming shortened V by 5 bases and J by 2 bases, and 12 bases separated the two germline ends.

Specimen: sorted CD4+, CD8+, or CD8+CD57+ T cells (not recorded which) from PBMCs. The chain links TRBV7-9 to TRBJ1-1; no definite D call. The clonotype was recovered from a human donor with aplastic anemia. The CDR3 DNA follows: TGTGCCAGCAGCCCAACCCAACGAAACACTGAAGCTTTCTTT. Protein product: CASSPTQRNTEAFF.